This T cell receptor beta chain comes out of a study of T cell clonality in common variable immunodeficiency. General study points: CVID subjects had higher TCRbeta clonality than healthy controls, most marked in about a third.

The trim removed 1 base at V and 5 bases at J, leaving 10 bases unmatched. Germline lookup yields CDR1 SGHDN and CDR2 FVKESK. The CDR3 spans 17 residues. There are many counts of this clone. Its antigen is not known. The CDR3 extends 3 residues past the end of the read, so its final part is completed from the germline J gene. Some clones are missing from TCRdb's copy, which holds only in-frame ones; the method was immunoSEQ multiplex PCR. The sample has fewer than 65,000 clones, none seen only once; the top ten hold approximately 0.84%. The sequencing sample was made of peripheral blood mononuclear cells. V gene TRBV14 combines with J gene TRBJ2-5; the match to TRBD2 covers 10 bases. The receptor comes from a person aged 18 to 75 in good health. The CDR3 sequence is CASSQGSMGLALETQYF. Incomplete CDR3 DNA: TGTGCCAGCAGCCAAGGAAGTATGGGACTAGCGCTGGAGACC.